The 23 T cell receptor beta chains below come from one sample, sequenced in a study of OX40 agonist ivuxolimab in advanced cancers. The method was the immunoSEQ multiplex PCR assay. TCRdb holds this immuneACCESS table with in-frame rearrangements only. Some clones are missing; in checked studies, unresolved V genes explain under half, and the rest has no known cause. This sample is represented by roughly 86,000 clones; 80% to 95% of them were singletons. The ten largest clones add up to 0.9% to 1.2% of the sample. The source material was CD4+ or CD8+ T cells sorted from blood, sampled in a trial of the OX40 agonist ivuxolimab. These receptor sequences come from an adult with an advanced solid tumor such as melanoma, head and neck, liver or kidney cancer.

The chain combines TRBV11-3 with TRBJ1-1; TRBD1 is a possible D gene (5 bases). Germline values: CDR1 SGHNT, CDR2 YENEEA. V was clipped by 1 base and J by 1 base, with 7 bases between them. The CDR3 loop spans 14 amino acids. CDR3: CASSLGGANTEAFF. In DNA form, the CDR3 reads TGTGCCAGCAGCTTAGGGGGCGCGAACACTGAAGCTTTCTTT. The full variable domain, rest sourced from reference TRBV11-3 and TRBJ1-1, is EAGVVQSPRYKIIEKKQPVAFWCNPISGHNTLYWYLQNLGQGPELLIRYENEEAVDDSQLPKDRFSAERLKGVDSTLKIQPAELGDSAVYLCASSLGGANTEAFFGQGTRLTVV.

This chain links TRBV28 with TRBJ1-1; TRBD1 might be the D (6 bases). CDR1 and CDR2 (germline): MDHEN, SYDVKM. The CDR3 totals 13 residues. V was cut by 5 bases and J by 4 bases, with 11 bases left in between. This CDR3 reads CASSVGGSTEAFF. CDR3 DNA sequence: TGTGCCAGCAGTGTAGGGGGAAGCACTGAAGCTTTCTTT.

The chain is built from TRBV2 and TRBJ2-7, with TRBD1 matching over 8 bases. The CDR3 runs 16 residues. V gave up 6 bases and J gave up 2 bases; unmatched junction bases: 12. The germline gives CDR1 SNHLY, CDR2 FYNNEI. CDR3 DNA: TGTGCCAGCAGACCAAGGACAGGGAGTGTGGCCTACGAGCAGTACTTC. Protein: CASRPRTGSVAYEQYF.

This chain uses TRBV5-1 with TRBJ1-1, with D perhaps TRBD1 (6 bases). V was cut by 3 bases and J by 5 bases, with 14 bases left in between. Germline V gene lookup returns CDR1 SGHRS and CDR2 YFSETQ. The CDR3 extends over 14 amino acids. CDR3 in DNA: TGCGCCAGCAGCTCGACAGGCACGAGGACTGAAGCTTTCTTT. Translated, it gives CASSSTGTRTEAFF.

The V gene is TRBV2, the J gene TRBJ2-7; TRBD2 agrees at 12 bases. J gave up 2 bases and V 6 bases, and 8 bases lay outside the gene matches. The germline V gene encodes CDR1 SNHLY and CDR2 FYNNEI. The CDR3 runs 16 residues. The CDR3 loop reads CASRRTSGTIPYEQYF. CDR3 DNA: TGTGCCAGCAGACGGACTAGCGGGACAATCCCCTACGAGCAGTACTTC.

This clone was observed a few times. The CDR3 DNA sequence: TGTGCCAGCATGGGGGGCCTCTCTGGAAACACCATATATTTT. Protein product: CASMGGLSGNTIYF. This chain connects TRBV6-1 to TRBJ1-3, with D perhaps TRBD1 (6 bases). Trimming removed 7 bases from V and 0 bases from J, with 10 bases in between. The CDR3 runs 14 residues. The V gene's germline CDR1 is MNHNS and CDR2 SASEGT.

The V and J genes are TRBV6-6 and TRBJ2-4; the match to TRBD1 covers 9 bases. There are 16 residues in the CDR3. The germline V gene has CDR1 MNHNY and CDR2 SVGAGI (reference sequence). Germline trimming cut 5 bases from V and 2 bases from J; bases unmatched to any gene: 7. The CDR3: CASSPGQGGTKNIQYF. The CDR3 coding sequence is TGTGCCAGCAGTCCGGGACAGGGAGGGACCAAAAACATTCAGTACTTC.

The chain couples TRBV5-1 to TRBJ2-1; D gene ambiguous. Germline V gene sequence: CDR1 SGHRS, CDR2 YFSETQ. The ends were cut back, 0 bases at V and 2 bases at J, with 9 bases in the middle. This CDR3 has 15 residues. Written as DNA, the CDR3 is TGCGCCAGCAGCTTGGAGGGATACCCCTACAATGAGCAGTTCTTC. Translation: CASSLEGYPYNEQFF.

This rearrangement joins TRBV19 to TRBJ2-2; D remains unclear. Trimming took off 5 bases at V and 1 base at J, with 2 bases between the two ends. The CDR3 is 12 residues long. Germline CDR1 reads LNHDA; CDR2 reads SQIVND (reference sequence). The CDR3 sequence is CASSVNTGELFF. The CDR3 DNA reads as TGTGCCAGTAGTGTGAACACCGGGGAGCTGTTTTTT.

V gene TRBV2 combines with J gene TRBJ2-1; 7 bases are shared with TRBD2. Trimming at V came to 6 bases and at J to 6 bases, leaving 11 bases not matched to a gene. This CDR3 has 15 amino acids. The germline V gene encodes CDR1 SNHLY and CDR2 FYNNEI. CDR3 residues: CASRRTRSLRNEQFF. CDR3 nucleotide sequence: TGTGCCAGCAGGCGGACTAGGTCGTTGCGCAATGAGCAGTTCTTC. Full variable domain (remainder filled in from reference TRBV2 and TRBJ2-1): EPEVTQTPSHQVTQMGQEVILRCVPISNHLYFYWYRQILGQKVEFLVSFYNNEISEKSEIFDDQFSVERPDGSNFTLKIRSTKLEDSAMYFCASRRTRSLRNEQFFGPGTRLTVL.

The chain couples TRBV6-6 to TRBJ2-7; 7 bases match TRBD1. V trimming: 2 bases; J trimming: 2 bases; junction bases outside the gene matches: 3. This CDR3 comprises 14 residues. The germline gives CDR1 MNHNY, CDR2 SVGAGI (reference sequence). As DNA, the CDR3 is TGTGCCAGCAGTTACAGACAGGGAACCTACGAGCAGTACTTC. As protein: CASSYRQGTYEQYF.

The CDR3 sequence is CASSSQPGTGELFF. As DNA, the CDR3 is TGTGCCAGCAGCTCTCAACCGGGGACAGGGGAGCTGTTTTTT. The genes are TRBV7-2 and TRBJ2-2; perhaps TRBD1 as D (6 bases). V lost 4 bases to trimming and J lost 8 bases, with 14 bases between them. CDR1 and CDR2 (germline): SGHTA, FQGNSA. The CDR3 has 14 amino acids. Looking up the rest from reference TRBV7-2 and TRBJ2-2 gives the full variable domain: GAGVSQSPSNKVTEKGKDVELRCDPISGHTALYWYRQSLGQGLEFLIYFQGNSAPDKSGLPSDRFSAERTGGSVSTLTIQRTQQEDSAVYLCASSSQPGTGELFFGEGSRLTVL.

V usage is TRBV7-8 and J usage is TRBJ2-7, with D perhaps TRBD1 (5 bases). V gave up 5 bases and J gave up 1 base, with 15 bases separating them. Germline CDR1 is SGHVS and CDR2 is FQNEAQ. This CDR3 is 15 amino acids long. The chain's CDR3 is CASSRTRGGSYEQYF. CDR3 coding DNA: TGTGCCAGCAGCCGGACAAGGGGTGGGTCCTACGAGCAGTACTTC.

The CDR3 protein is CASSVKENEQFF. The CDR3 DNA follows: TGTGCCAGCAGCGTGAAGGAAAATGAGCAGTTCTTC. The chain employs TRBV9 and TRBJ2-1; D is undetermined. Trimming removed 2 bases at V and 7 bases at J, with 7 bases between. This CDR3 has 12 residues. CDR1 is SGDLS and CDR2 is YYNGEE in the germline V gene. The whole variable domain, remainder taken from reference TRBV9 and TRBJ2-1, is DSGVTQTPKHLITATGQRVTLRCSPRSGDLSVYWYQQSLDQGLQFLIQYYNGEERAKGNILERFSAQQFPDLHSELNLSSLELGDSALYFCASSVKENEQFFGPGTRLTVL.

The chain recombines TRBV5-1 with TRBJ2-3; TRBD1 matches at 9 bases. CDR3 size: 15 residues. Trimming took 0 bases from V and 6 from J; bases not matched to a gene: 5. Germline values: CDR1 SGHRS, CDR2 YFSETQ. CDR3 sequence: CASSLGGQGGDTQYF. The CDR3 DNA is TGCGCCAGCAGCTTGGGGGGACAGGGAGGGGATACGCAGTATTTT.

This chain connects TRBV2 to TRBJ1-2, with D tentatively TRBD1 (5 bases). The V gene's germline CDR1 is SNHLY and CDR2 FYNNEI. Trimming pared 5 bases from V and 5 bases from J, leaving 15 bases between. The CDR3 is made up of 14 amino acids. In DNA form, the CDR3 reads TGTGCCAGCAGTACCGTAATGGGGGAGTATGGCTACACCTTC. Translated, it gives CASSTVMGEYGYTF.

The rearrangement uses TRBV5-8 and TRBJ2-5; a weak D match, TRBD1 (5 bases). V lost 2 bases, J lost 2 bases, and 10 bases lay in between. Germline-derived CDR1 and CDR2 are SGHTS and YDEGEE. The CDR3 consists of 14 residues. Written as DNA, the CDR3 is TGTGCCAGCAGCTTATTGGGGCTACAAGAGACCCAGTACTTC. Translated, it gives CASSLLGLQETQYF.

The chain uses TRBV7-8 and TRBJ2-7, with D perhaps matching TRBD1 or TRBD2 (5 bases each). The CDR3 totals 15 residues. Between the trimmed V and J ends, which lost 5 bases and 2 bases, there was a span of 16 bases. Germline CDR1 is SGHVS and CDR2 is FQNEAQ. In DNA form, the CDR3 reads TGTGCCAGCAGCCGTACTCGTGGGGGTGCCTACGAGCAGTACTTC. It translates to CASSRTRGGAYEQYF.

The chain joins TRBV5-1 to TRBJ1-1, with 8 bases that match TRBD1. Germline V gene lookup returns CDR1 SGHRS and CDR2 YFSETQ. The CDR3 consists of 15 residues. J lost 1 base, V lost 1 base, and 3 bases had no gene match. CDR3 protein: CASSLQGAGNTEAFF. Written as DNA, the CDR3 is TGCGCCAGCAGCTTGCAGGGGGCCGGGAACACTGAAGCTTTCTTT.

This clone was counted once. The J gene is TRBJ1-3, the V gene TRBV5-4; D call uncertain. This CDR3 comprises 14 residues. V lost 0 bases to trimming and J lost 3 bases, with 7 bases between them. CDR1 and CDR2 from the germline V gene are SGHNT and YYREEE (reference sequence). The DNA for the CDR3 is TGTGCCAGCAGCTTGGACAGCCTTGGAAACACCATATATTTT. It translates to CASSLDSLGNTIYF.

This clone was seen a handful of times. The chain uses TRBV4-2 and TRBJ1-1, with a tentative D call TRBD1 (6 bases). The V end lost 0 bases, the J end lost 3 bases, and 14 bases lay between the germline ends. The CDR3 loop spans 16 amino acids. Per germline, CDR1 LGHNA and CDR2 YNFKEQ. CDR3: CASSQDSGGWYTEAFF. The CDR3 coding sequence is TGTGCCAGCAGCCAAGATAGTGGGGGCTGGTACACTGAAGCTTTCTTT.

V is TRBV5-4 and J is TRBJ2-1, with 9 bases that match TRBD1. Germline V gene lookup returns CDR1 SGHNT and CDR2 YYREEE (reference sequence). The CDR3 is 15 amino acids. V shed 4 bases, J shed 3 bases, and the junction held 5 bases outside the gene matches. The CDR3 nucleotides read TGTGCCAGCAGCCAGGGACAGGGCTTCTACAATGAGCAGTTCTTC. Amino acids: CASSQGQGFYNEQFF.

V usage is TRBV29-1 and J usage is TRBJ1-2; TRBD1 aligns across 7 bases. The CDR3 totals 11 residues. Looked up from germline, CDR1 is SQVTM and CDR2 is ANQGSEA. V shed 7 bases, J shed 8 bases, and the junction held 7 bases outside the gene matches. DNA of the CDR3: TGCAGCGCAGACGACAGGGCGGGCTACACCTTC. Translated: CSADDRAGYTF.